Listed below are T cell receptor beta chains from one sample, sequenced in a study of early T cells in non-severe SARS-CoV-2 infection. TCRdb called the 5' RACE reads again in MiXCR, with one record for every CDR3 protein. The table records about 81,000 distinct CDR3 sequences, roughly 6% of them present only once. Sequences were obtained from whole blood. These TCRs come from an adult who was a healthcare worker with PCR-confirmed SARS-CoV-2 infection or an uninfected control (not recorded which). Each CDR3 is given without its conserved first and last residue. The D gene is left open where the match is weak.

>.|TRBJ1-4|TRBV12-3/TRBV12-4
ASRRGATNEKLF
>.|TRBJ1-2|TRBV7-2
ASSFGPEFYGYT
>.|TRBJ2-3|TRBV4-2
ASSPLTVASTDTQY
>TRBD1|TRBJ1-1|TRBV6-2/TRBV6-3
ASSVTLDRAPNTEAF
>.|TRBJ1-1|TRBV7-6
ASSLLGTEAF
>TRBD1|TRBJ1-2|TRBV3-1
ASSQQTGLYGYT
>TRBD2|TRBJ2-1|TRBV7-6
ASSLGLAGGPRNEQF
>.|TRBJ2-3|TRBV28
ASSSSPDTQY
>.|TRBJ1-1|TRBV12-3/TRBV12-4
ASSSTVFAEAF
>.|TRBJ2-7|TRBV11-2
ASSLDWSYEQY
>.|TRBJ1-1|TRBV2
ASSFRGRGNTEAF
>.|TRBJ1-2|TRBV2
ASLKASGTKFYGYT
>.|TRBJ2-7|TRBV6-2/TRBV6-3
ASSLMGAEYEQY
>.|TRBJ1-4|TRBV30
AWSVTGEKLF
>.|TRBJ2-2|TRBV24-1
ATSDLGRNTGELF
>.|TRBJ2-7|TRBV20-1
SARGPQAWEQY
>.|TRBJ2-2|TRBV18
ASSPTAGPWNTGELF
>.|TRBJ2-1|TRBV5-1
ASSLETTVNNEQF
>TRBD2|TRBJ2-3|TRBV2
ASSGPLAGNTDTQY
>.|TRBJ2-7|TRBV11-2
ASSGYRDNSYEQY
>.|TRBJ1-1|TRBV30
AWRTANTEAF
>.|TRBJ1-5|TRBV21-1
ASSYKTGGSGQPQH
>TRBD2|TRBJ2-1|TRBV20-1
SAGLAGAYNEQF
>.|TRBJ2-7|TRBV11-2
ASSSRGGSYEQY
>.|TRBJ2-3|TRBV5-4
ASLPDISTDTQY
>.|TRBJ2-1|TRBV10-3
AIGKNEQF
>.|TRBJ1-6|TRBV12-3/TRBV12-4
ASRPDNSPLH
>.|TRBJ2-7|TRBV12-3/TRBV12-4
ASSFWFHRYCYEQY
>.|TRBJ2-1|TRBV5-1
ASKESPQHEQF
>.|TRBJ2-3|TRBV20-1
SARMSGGTDTQY